This is a list of T cell receptor beta chains from one sample in a study of blood T cell repertoires in COVID-19. Assay used: immunoSEQ multiplex PCR; TCRdb lists only in-frame clones, some missing. The sample contains 250,000 or so clones, 83% of which appear only once. The sequenced material came from peripheral blood. The receptors shown here come from a human donor in a cohort sampled during active COVID-19. Each CDR3 is given with its conserved first and last residue. Fields, in order: J gene, clone size, V gene, D gene, CDR3 DNA, CDR3 protein. D genes are given only for firm matches. Clone size is shown for a subset of rows, as once, few, many or a class of expanded clone.

J gene: TRBJ2-1; clone size: .; V gene: TRBV29-1; D gene: .; CDR3 DNA: TGCAGCGTTGAAGGAGACCTCCCGGGCTCCTACAATGAGCAGTTCTTC; CDR3 protein: CSVEGDLPGSYNEQFF
J gene: TRBJ2-2; clone size: .; V gene: TRBV9; D gene: TRBD2; CDR3 DNA: TGTGCCAGCAGCCCCCATTCCGGGACTAGCCTTAACATCGGGGAGCTGTTTTTT; CDR3 protein: CASSPHSGTSLNIGELFF
J gene: TRBJ2-7; clone size: .; V gene: TRBV28; D gene: TRBD1; CDR3 DNA: TGTGCCACGACAGGGTCGCGCCAGGAGCAGTACTTC; CDR3 protein: CATTGSRQEQYF
J gene: TRBJ1-5; clone size: once; V gene: TRBV5-1; D gene: .; CDR3 DNA: TGCGCCAGCAGCGAGGATCATGGGGGGCAGCCCCAGCATTTT; CDR3 protein: CASSEDHGGQPQHF
J gene: TRBJ2-2; clone size: .; V gene: TRBV5-1; D gene: TRBD1; CDR3 DNA: TGCGCCAGCAGCTTTACAACAGGGGGCATGACCGGGGAGCTGTTTTTT; CDR3 protein: CASSFTTGGMTGELFF
J gene: TRBJ2-1; clone size: .; V gene: TRBV19; D gene: TRBD1; CDR3 DNA: TGTGCCAGTAGCGAACAGGGGGCGCTCCCCTACAATGAGCAGTTCTTC; CDR3 protein: CASSEQGALPYNEQFF
J gene: TRBJ2-5; clone size: .; V gene: TRBV5-1; D gene: TRBD1; CDR3 DNA: TGCGCCAGCAGCTTGGCCCAGGGGGTGGGCCAAGAGACCCAGTACTTC; CDR3 protein: CASSLAQGVGQETQYF
J gene: TRBJ1-2; clone size: .; V gene: TRBV18; D gene: .; CDR3 DNA: TGTGCCAGCTCACCCGGACAACCCTATGGCTACACCTTC; CDR3 protein: CASSPGQPYGYTF
J gene: TRBJ2-7; clone size: .; V gene: TRBV3-1/TRBV3-2; D gene: .; CDR3 DNA: TGTGCCAGCAGCCATTCACAGCAATCCTACGAGCAGTACTTC; CDR3 protein: CASSHSQQSYEQYF
J gene: TRBJ2-5; clone size: few; V gene: TRBV5-1; D gene: .; CDR3 DNA: TGCGCCAGCAGCTTTCAGGTCCAAGAGACCCAGTACTTC; CDR3 protein: CASSFQVQETQYF
J gene: TRBJ2-1; clone size: few; V gene: TRBV7-6; D gene: .; CDR3 DNA: TGTGCCAGCAGCTTAGGCACAGGTTACTCCTACAATGAGCAGTTCTTC; CDR3 protein: CASSLGTGYSYNEQFF
J gene: TRBJ2-1; clone size: .; V gene: TRBV5-6; D gene: .; CDR3 DNA: TGTGCCAGCAGCTTGTACGGAGTAGGCGGTGAGCAGTTCTTC; CDR3 protein: CASSLYGVGGEQFF